Here is one T cell receptor beta chain with its context. Germline V CDR1 and CDR2: SGHTA, FQGNSA. This CDR3 region has 16 residues. With V trimmed by 5 bases and J by 4 bases, 10 bases remained unmatched. This entry comes from a study of T cell changes during pregnancy in multiple sclerosis. Sequencing was performed with immunoSEQ multiplex PCR; in TCRdb, only in-frame clones are kept and a portion is missing. This sample has 85,000 to 130,000 clones, with less than 95% found just once. The genes are TRBV7-2 and TRBJ2-2; 7 bases are shared with TRBD1. This clonotype was sampled from a female donor with multiple sclerosis, enrolled in a pregnancy study. This specimen was peripheral blood, taken after pregnancy. The CDR3 here is CASSQTGLAATGELFF. The CDR3 DNA is TGTGCCAGCAGCCAGACAGGGTTGGCCGCCACCGGGGAGCTGTTTTTT.